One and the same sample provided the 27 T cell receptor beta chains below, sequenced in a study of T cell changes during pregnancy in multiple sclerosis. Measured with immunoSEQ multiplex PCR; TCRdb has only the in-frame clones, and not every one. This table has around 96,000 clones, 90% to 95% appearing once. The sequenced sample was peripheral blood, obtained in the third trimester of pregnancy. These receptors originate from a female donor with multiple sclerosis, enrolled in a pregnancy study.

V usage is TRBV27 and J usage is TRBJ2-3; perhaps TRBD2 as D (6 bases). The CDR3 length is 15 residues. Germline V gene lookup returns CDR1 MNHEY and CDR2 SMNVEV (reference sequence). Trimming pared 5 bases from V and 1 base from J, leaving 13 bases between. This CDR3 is CASSRGGTGTDTQYF. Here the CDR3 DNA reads TGTGCCAGCAGTCGTGGCGGGACGGGCACAGATACGCAGTATTTT.

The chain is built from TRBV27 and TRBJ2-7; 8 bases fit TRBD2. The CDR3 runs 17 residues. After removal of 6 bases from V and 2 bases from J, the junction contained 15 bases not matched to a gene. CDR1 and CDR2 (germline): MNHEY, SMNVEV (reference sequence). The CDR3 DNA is TGTGCCAGCAGCCCCGGGACTAGTAGACCCCGGGCCTACGAGCAGTACTTC. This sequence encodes CASSPGTSRPRAYEQYF.

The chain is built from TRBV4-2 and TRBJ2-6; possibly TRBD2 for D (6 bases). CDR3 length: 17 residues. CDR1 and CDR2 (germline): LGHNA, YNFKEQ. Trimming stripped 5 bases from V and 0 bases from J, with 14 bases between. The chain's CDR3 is CASSEGQGGSGANVLTF. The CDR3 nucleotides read TGTGCCAGCAGCGAGGGGCAGGGAGGCTCTGGGGCCAACGTCCTGACTTTC.

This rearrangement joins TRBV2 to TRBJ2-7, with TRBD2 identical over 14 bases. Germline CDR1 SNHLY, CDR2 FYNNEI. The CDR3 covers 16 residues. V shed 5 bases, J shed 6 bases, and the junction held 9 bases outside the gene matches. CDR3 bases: TGTGCCAGCAGTAAGACGACTAGCGGGAGGGCCTCCGAGCAGTACTTC. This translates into CASSKTTSGRASEQYF.

The CDR3 DNA sequence: TGCGCCAGCAGCGAGACAGAGATCAATGAGCAGTTCTTC. Translating it yields CASSETEINEQFF. The chain uses TRBV5-1 and TRBJ2-1; D is possibly TRBD1 (5 bases). The germline V and J ends were trimmed by 4 bases and 6 bases, with 11 bases remaining between them. The germline V gene has CDR1 SGHRS and CDR2 YFSETQ. The CDR3 spans 13 residues.

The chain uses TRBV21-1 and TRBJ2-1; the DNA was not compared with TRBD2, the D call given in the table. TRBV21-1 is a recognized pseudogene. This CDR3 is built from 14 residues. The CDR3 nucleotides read TGTGCCAGCAGCATTACGGGAGGCTACAATGAGCAGTTCTTC. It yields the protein CASSITGGYNEQFF.

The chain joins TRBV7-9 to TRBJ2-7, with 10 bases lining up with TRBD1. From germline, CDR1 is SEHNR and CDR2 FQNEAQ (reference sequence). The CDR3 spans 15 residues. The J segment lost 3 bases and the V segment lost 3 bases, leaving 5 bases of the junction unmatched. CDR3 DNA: TGTGCCAGCAGCTTCGGACAGGGGGTTGACTACGAGCAGTACTTC. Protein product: CASSFGQGVDYEQYF.

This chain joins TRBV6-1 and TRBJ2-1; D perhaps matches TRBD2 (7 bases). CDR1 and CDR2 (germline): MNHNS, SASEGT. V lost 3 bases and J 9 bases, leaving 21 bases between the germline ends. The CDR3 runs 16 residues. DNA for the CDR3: TGTGCCAGCAGTGACCCCCAGGGGACTACCCTTCGTGAGCAGTTCTTC. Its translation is CASSDPQGTTLREQFF.

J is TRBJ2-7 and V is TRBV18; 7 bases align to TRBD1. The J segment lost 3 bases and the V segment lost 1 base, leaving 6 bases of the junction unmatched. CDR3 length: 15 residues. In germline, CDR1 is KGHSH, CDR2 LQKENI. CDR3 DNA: TGTGCCAGCTCACCACGGACAGGTCAGCACTACGAGCAGTACTTC. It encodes CASSPRTGQHYEQYF.

CDR3 bases: TGTGCCAGCAGCGTAGGATCCGGGCAGCCCCAGCATTTT. This sequence encodes CASSVGSGQPQHF. The chain has TRBV9 and TRBJ1-5; D uncertain. This CDR3 has 13 amino acids. Germline V gives CDR1 SGDLS, CDR2 YYNGEE. V was trimmed by 0 bases and J by 7 bases, leaving 8 bases between them.

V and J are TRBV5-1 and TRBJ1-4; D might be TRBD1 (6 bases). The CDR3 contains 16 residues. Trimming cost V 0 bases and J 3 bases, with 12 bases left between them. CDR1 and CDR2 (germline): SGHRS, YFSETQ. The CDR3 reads CASSLDRVASNEKLFF. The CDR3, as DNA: TGCGCCAGCAGCTTGGACAGGGTAGCTTCTAATGAAAAACTGTTTTTT. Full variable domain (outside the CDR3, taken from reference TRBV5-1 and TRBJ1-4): KAGVTQTPRYLIKTRGQQVTLSCSPISGHRSVSWYQQTPGQGLQFLFEYFSETQRNKGNFPGRFSGRQFSNSRSEMNVSTLELGDSALYLCASSLDRVASNEKLFFGSGTQLSVL.

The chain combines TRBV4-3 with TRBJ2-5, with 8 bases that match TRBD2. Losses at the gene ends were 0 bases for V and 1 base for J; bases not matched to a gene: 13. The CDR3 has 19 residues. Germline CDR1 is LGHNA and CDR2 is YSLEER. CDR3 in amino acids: CASSQEPPGLGGPQETQYF. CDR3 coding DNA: TGCGCCAGCAGCCAAGAACCCCCGGGACTAGGGGGGCCCCAAGAGACCCAGTACTTC.

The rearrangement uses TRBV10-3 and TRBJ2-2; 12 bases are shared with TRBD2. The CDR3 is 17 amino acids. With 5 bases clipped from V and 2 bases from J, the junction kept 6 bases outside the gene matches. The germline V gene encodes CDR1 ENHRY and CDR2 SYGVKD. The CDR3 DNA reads TGTGCCATCAGTTCGACTAGCGGGAGCCGTAACACCGGGGAGCTGTTTTTT. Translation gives CAISSTSGSRNTGELFF.

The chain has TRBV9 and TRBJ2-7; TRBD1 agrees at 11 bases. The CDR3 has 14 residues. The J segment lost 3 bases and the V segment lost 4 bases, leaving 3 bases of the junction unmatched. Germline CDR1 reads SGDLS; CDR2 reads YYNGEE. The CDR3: CASSSGTGGYEQYF. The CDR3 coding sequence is TGTGCCAGCAGCAGCGGGACAGGGGGCTACGAGCAGTACTTC.

The CDR3 DNA is TGTGCCAGCAGTTTATCGCGGTACAATGAGCAGTTCTTC. Translated: CASSLSRYNEQFF. This chain connects TRBV27 to TRBJ2-1, with D uncertain. Trimming removed 0 bases from V and 4 bases from J, with 4 bases in between. Germline V gives CDR1 MNHEY, CDR2 SMNVEV (reference sequence). The CDR3 runs 13 residues.

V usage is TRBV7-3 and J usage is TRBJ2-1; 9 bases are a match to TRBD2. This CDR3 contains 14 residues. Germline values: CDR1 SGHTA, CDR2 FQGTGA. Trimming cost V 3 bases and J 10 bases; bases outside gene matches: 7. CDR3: CASSLAGGPSEQFF. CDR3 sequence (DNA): TGTGCCAGCAGCTTGGCGGGAGGGCCTAGCGAGCAGTTCTTC.

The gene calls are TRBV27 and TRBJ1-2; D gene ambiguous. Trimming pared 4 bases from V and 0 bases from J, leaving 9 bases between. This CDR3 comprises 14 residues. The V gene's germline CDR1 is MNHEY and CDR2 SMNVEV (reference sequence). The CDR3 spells CASSYSTANYGYTF. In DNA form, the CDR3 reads TGTGCCAGCAGTTACAGCACAGCTAACTATGGCTACACCTTC.

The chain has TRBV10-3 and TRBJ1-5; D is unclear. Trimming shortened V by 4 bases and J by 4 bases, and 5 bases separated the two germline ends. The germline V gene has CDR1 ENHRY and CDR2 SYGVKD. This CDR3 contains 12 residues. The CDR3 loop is CAISAYNQPQHF. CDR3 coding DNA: TGTGCCATCAGTGCTTATAATCAGCCCCAGCATTTT.

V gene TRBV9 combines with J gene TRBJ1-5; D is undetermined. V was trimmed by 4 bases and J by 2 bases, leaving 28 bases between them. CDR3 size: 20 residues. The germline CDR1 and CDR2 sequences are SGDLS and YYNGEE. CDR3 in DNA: TGTGCCAGCAGCTCTCGGTGTGTCGAGGGAGAGGAGGTGGGCAATCAGCCCCAGCATTTT. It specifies CASSSRCVEGEEVGNQPQHF.

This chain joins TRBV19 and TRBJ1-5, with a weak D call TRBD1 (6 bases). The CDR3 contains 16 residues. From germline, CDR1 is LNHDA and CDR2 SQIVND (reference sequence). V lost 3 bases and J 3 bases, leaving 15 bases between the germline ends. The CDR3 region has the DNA TGTGCCAGTAGTATTATCTTCTTGGGACACAATCAGCCCCAGCATTTT. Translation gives CASSIIFLGHNQPQHF.

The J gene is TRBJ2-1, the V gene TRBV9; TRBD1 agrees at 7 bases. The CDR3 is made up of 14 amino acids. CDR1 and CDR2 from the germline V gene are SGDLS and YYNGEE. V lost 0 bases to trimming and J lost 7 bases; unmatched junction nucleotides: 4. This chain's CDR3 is CASSVAQGMNEQFF. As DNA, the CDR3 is TGTGCCAGCAGCGTAGCACAGGGGATGAATGAGCAGTTCTTC.

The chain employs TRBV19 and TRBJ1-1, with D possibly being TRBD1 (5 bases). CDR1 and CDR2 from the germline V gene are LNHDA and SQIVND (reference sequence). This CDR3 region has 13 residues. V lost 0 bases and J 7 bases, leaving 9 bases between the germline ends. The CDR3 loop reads CASSIDSGGEAFF. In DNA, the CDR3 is TGTGCCAGTAGTATAGACAGCGGGGGTGAAGCTTTCTTT.

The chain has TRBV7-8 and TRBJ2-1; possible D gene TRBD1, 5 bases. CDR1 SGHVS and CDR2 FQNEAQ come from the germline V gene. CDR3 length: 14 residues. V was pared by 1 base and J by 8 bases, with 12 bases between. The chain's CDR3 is CASSLGWQGHEQFF. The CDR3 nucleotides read TGTGCCAGCAGCTTAGGCTGGCAGGGTCATGAGCAGTTCTTC.

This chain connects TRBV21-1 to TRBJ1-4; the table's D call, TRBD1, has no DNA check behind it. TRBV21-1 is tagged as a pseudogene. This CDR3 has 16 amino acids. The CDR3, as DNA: TGTGCCAGCAGCATTTTTGGTGGGACATCTGACGAAAAACTGTTTTTT. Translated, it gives CASSIFGGTSDEKLFF.

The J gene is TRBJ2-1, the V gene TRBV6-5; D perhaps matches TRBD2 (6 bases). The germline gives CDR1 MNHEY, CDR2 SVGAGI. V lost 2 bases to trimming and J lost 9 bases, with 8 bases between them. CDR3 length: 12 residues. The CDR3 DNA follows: TGTGCCAGCAGTTACAACGGGGGTGAGCAGTTCTTC. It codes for CASSYNGGEQFF.

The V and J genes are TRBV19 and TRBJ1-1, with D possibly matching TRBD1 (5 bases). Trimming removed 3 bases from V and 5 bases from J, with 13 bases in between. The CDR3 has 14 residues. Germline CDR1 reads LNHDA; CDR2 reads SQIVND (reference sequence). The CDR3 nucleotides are TGTGCCAGTAGTATGAATGGAGGGACGACTGAAGCTTTCTTT. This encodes CASSMNGGTTEAFF.

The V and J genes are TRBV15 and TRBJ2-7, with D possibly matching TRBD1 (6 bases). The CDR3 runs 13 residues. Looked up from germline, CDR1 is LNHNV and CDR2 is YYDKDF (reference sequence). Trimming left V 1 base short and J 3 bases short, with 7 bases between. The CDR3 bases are TGTGCCACCAGCAGAGCACAGGGCTACGAGCAGTACTTC. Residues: CATSRAQGYEQYF.